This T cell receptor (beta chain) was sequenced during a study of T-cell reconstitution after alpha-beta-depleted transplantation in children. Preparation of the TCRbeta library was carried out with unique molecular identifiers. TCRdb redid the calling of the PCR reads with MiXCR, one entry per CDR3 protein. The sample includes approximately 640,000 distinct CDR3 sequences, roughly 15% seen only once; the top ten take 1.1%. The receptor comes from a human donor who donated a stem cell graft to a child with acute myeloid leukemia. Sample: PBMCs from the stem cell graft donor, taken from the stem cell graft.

The CDR3 DNA reads as TGTGCCAGCAGAAAGTCCGGGACAGTCTCGAACACCGGGGAGCTGTTTTTT. Its protein is CASRKSGTVSNTGELFF. This chain links TRBV6-1 with TRBJ2-2; TRBD1 agrees at 7 bases. This CDR3 comprises 17 residues. The V gene's germline CDR1 is MNHNS and CDR2 SASEGT. V dropped 6 bases and J dropped 0; count of bases not matched to a gene: 10.